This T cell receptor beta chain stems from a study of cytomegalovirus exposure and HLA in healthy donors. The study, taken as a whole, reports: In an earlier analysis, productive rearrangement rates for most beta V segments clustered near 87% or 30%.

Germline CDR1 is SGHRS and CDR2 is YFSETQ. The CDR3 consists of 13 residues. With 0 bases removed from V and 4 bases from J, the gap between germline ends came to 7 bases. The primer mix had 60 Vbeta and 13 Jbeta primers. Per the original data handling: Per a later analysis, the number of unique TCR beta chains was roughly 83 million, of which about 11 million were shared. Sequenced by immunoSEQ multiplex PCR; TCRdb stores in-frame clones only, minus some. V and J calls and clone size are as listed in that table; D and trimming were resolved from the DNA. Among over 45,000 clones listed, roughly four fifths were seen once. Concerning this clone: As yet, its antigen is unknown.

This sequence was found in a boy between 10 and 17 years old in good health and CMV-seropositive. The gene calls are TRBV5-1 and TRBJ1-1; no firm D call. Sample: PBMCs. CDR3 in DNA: TGCGCCAGCAGCTTGGGTTTGAGCACTGAAGCTTTCTTT. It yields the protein CASSLGLSTEAFF.